This record concerns one T cell receptor beta chain sequence. The entry originates in a study of blood T cell repertoires in COVID-19. Looking at the study overall: Italy, Spain and the United States were the sources of the convalescent and acute COVID-19 samples. PBMCs, B-cell-depleted T cells, or T cells provided the cDNA or gDNA that made up the material.

Original data processing: Reference gene primer amplification in the assay estimated nucleated cell counts. Repertoires were generated with immunoSEQ multiplex PCR, while TCRdb's copy carries only in-frame clones and drops some. V, J and clone size reflect that table, while D and trimming were determined from the DNA. The table shows over 45,000 clones, with roughly 89% occurring only once. In Seattle, patients joined the study during active infection and were tracked longitudinally. Trimming shortened V by 0 bases and J by 1 base, and 8 bases separated the two germline ends. The germline gives CDR1 LNHNV, CDR2 YYDKDF (reference sequence). The length of the CDR3 is 15 residues.

The TCR comes from a man aged 35 to 55 with COVID-19, enrolled during active disease. This sequence joins TRBV15 and TRBJ2-3; maybe TRBD2 (6 bases). Sequencing was carried out using peripheral blood. The CDR3 here is CATSRDREGTDTQYF. The CDR3 DNA reads TGTGCCACCAGCAGAGATAGGGAGGGCACAGATACGCAGTATTTT.